The 27 T cell receptor beta chains in this list originate from one sample, sequenced in a study of T cells in localized non-small cell lung cancer (dated by TCRdb to about 2020). The library relied on the immunoSEQ multiplex PCR assay. TCRdb obtained this table from immuneACCESS and retained in-frame rearrangements with V and J assigned. These tables miss some clones; where compared with another copy, unresolved V genes account for less than half of the shortfall, and the remainder is unexplained. In this sample the table shows roughly 30,000 clones, about 92% of which occur a single time. The ten biggest clones cover 4% to 4.5% of the sample. The source material was peripheral blood mononuclear cells, sampled before any cancer treatment. The receptors were sampled from a woman aged 35-70 years with stage III lung adenocarcinoma.

J is TRBJ2-2 and V is TRBV4-2; 9 nucleotides match TRBD2. The CDR3 totals 17 residues. Unmatched junction bases numbered 5, after V lost 1 base and J lost 2 bases. Germline V CDR1 and CDR2: LGHNA, YNFKEQ. The CDR3: CASSQGVLAGNTGELFF. The CDR3 nucleotides are TGTGCCAGCAGCCAAGGGGTCCTAGCGGGAAACACCGGGGAGCTGTTTTTT.

The rearrangement links TRBV7-8 to TRBJ2-1; 12 nucleotides align to TRBD2. The CDR3 contains 17 residues. Losses at the gene ends were 4 bases for V and 8 bases for J; bases not matched to a gene: 12. In germline, CDR1 is SGHVS, CDR2 FQNEAQ. The CDR3 spells CASSSSTLAGGSHEQFF. The CDR3 DNA follows: TGTGCCAGCAGCTCTTCAACTCTAGCGGGAGGGAGCCATGAGCAGTTCTTC.

V gene TRBV18 combines with J gene TRBJ2-1, with 9 bases that match TRBD2. The CDR3 is 17 residues long. V gave up 6 bases and J gave up 7 bases; unmatched junction bases: 16. Per germline, CDR1 KGHSH and CDR2 LQKENI. CDR3 nucleotides: TGTGCCAGCTCTCCCCCCGGGGGCGGGAGGGCCGGAAATGAGCAGTTCTTC. This sequence encodes CASSPPGGGRAGNEQFF.

This clone was detected only once. The chain has TRBV29-1 and TRBJ2-3; TRBD2 matches at 10 bases. The CDR3 extends over 15 amino acids. With V trimmed by 3 bases and J by 4 bases, 7 bases remained unmatched. Looked up from germline, CDR1 is SQVTM and CDR2 is ANQGSEA. The CDR3 coding sequence is TGCAGCGTTGACGAGCGGGGGGGCCGCCCAGATACGCAGTATTTT. This gives the protein CSVDERGGRPDTQYF.

Only one count was recorded for this clone. This chain connects TRBV7-8 to TRBJ2-2; weak D call: TRBD2 (6 bases). The length of the CDR3 is 16 residues. V gave up 4 bases and J gave up 2 bases, with 14 bases separating them. The V gene's germline CDR1 is SGHVS and CDR2 FQNEAQ. This CDR3 reads CASSSQAGINTGELFF. The CDR3, as DNA: TGTGCCAGCAGCTCCCAGGCGGGGATTAACACCGGGGAGCTGTTTTTT.

The V and J genes are TRBV19 and TRBJ1-6, with no clear D. The CDR3 is made up of 14 amino acids. The germline CDR1 and CDR2 sequences are LNHDA and SQIVND (reference sequence). V lost 1 base and J lost 5, with 6 bases in between. The CDR3 sequence is CASSIGTDNSPLHF. For the CDR3, the DNA is TGTGCCAGTAGTATAGGGACGGATAATTCACCCCTCCACTTT.

The chain uses TRBV7-8 and TRBJ2-7; perhaps TRBD2 as D (5 bases). V was pared by 1 base and J by 6 bases, with 16 bases between. This CDR3 has 15 residues. Per germline, CDR1 SGHVS and CDR2 FQNEAQ. For the CDR3, the DNA is TGTGCCAGCAGCTTAGATCTTATTTCGGGGAGCGAGCAGTACTTC. Its translation: CASSLDLISGSEQYF.

V usage is TRBV28 and J usage is TRBJ1-2, with TRBD1 as a possible D gene (5 bases). The CDR3 is made up of 13 amino acids. V lost 7 bases, J lost 4 bases, and 13 bases lay in between. Per germline, CDR1 MDHEN and CDR2 SYDVKM. The CDR3 DNA reads TGTGCCAGCACCCCAAGGACAAGCTATGGCTACACCTTC. The encoded protein is CASTPRTSYGYTF.

The count of this clone is one. The CDR3 DNA sequence: TGTGCCAGCAGCACCCAACAGGGGGCTAATGAAAAACTGTTTTTT. As protein: CASSTQQGANEKLFF. This chain connects TRBV7-2 to TRBJ1-4, with 8 bases lining up with TRBD1. V lost 5 bases to trimming and J lost 3 bases; unmatched junction nucleotides: 5. The CDR3 is 15 amino acids. Germline values: CDR1 SGHTA, CDR2 FQGNSA.

This chain links TRBV11-1 with TRBJ2-2; no clear D. The CDR3 is 13 amino acids. The V gene's germline CDR1 is SGHAT and CDR2 FQDESV (reference sequence). Trimming cost V 5 bases and J 1 base, with 5 bases left between them. The CDR3 region has the DNA TGTGCCAGCAGCCAAATGAACACCGGGGAGCTGTTTTTT. It codes for CASSQMNTGELFF.

The genes are TRBV2 and TRBJ1-1, with D tentatively TRBD1 (5 bases). Germline V gives CDR1 SNHLY, CDR2 FYNNEI. V dropped 9 bases and J dropped 10 bases, with 18 bases sitting between them. The CDR3 length is 12 residues. DNA for the CDR3: TGTGCCAGTTCACCGAGCGGGGGGGTAGCTTTCTTT. Translated, it gives CASSPSGGVAFF.

The rearrangement uses TRBV5-5 and TRBJ1-3, with no clear D. The CDR3 runs to 16 residues. V lost 4 bases to trimming and J lost 0 bases, with 14 bases between them. Germline assignment: CDR1 SGHKS and CDR2 YYEKEE (reference sequence). The CDR3, as DNA: TGTGCCAGCAGCCTTGGGGATCTGCTCTCTGGAAACACCATATATTTT. Protein product: CASSLGDLLSGNTIYF.

The chain couples TRBV4-2 to TRBJ2-1; TRBD2 aligns across 14 bases. The J segment lost 8 bases and the V segment lost 2 bases, leaving 11 bases of the junction unmatched. The CDR3 sequence is 18 residues long. Per the germline V gene, CDR1 is LGHNA and CDR2 is YNFKEQ. This CDR3 is CASSQNPGLAGGYDEQFF. In nucleotides, the CDR3 is TGTGCCAGCAGCCAAAATCCAGGACTAGCGGGGGGATACGATGAGCAGTTCTTC.

The genes are TRBV7-9 and TRBJ1-1; D remains ambiguous. There are 14 residues in the CDR3. Per the germline V gene, CDR1 is SEHNR and CDR2 is FQNEAQ (reference sequence). The V gene lost 5 bases and the J gene lost 4 bases, with 14 bases spanning the gap. CDR3 sequence reads: CASSLVGKGTEAFF. CDR3 sequence (DNA): TGTGCCAGCAGCCTGGTTGGGAAGGGCACTGAAGCTTTCTTT.

V gene TRBV6-6 combines with J gene TRBJ2-2; 7 nucleotides align to TRBD1. V lost 5 bases to trimming and J lost 5 bases; unmatched junction nucleotides: 5. Germline V lookup: CDR1 MNHNY, CDR2 SVGAGI (reference sequence). The CDR3 consists of 14 residues. The CDR3: CASSQSGQTGELFF. DNA of the CDR3: TGTGCCAGCAGTCAATCGGGACAGACCGGGGAGCTGTTTTTT.

The rearrangement uses TRBV5-1 and TRBJ2-2, with D possibly being TRBD1 or TRBD2 (5 bases each). Between the trimmed V and J ends, which lost 4 bases and 0 bases, there was a span of 10 bases. The germline V gene encodes CDR1 SGHRS and CDR2 YFSETQ. The CDR3 contains 15 residues. CDR3 region: CASSDGTANTGELFF. CDR3 in DNA: TGCGCCAGCAGCGACGGGACGGCGAACACCGGGGAGCTGTTTTTT. Full variable domain (rest looked up from reference TRBV5-1 and TRBJ2-2): KAGVTQTPRYLIKTRGQQVTLSCSPISGHRSVSWYQQTPGQGLQFLFEYFSETQRNKGNFPGRFSGRQFSNSRSEMNVSTLELGDSALYLCASSDGTANTGELFFGEGSRLTVL.

This chain links TRBV18 with TRBJ2-1, with D perhaps matching TRBD2 (5 bases). This CDR3 has 14 residues. Per germline, CDR1 KGHSH and CDR2 LQKENI. V was clipped by 2 bases and J by 0 bases, with 5 bases between them. The DNA of the CDR3 is TGTGCCAGCTCACCAGGGAGCTCCTACAATGAGCAGTTCTTC. It is translated as CASSPGSSYNEQFF.

The rearrangement uses TRBV5-4 and TRBJ1-1, with a tentative D call TRBD1 (6 bases). V was trimmed by 4 bases and J by 3 bases, leaving 16 bases between them. The CDR3 length is 15 residues. Germline CDR1 and CDR2: SGHNT and YYREEE (reference sequence). CDR3 in amino acids: CASSPYRAGHTEAFF. The CDR3 DNA reads as TGTGCCAGCAGCCCCTACAGGGCGGGGCACACTGAAGCTTTCTTT.

V and J are TRBV10-3 and TRBJ1-5; no clear D gene. V lost 1 base to trimming and J lost 2 bases, with 6 bases between them. Germline values: CDR1 ENHRY, CDR2 SYGVKD. This CDR3 has 14 amino acids. The CDR3 sequence is CAISEYVGNQPQHF. CDR3 coding DNA: TGTGCCATCAGTGAGTACGTGGGCAATCAGCCCCAGCATTTT.

The CDR3 region has the DNA TGTGCCAGCAGCCCTGGGACTAGCGGGGCCAATGAGCAGTTCTTC. It codes for CASSPGTSGANEQFF. This chain joins TRBV9 and TRBJ2-1, with 13 bases identical to TRBD2. From germline, CDR1 is SGDLS and CDR2 YYNGEE. The CDR3 is 15 residues long. J lost 6 bases, V lost 4 bases, and 4 bases had no gene match.

The sample holds one count of this clone. J is TRBJ2-2 and V is TRBV13; D remains ambiguous. Between the trimmed V and J ends, which lost 5 bases and 7 bases, there was a span of 5 bases. Germline-derived CDR1 and CDR2 are PRHDT and FYEKMQ (reference sequence). CDR3 length equals 11 residues. As DNA, the CDR3 is TGTGCCAGCAGCCTGGACGGGGAGCTGTTTTTT. Encoded protein: CASSLDGELFF.

The J gene is TRBJ2-5, the V gene TRBV5-1; maybe TRBD2 (5 bases). V lost 3 bases and J lost 5, with 11 bases in between. CDR1 is SGHRS, CDR2 YFSETQ, per germline. This CDR3 is 13 amino acids long. The CDR3 sequence: CASSSTRRETQYF. DNA for the CDR3: TGCGCCAGCAGCTCTACGCGGAGGGAGACCCAGTACTTC.

The chain carries TRBV7-2 and TRBJ1-2; 7 bases are a match to TRBD1. With V trimmed by 4 bases and J by 6 bases, 8 bases remained unmatched. There are 14 residues in the CDR3. Germline CDR1 and CDR2: SGHTA and FQGNSA. For the CDR3, the DNA is TGTGCCAGCAGCTCTGGACAGGAAGGGAATGGCTACACCTTC. Encoded protein: CASSSGQEGNGYTF.

The chain carries TRBV7-2 and TRBJ2-1; 7 nucleotides line up with TRBD2. This CDR3 contains 12 residues. V shed 5 bases, J shed 6 bases, and the junction held 1 base outside the gene matches. CDR1 is SGHTA and CDR2 is FQGNSA in the germline V gene. The CDR3 sequence is CASSRGGNEQFF. The CDR3 DNA reads as TGTGCCAGCAGCCGCGGGGGCAATGAGCAGTTCTTC.

The chain uses TRBV5-1 and TRBJ2-3, with D perhaps TRBD1 or TRBD2 (5 bases each). Germline-derived CDR1 and CDR2 are SGHRS and YFSETQ. This CDR3 has 13 residues. V gave up 4 bases and J gave up 2 bases, with 8 bases separating them. CDR3 DNA: TGCGCCAGCAGCACGGGACCCACAGATACGCAGTATTTT. This sequence encodes CASSTGPTDTQYF.

This chain connects TRBV7-8 to TRBJ1-2; TRBD1 aligns across 10 bases. CDR3 length: 15 residues. The germline V gene has CDR1 SGHVS and CDR2 FQNEAQ. Unmatched junction bases numbered 2, after V lost 2 bases and J lost 2 bases. The CDR3 coding sequence is TGTGCCAGCAGCTTAATGGGACAGGGGAACTATGGCTACACCTTC. Protein sequence: CASSLMGQGNYGYTF.

The rearrangement uses TRBV6-5 and TRBJ1-2; D not certain. V lost 8 bases and J 5 bases, leaving 9 bases between the germline ends. Germline V gene data show CDR1 as MNHEY and CDR2 as SVGAGI. This CDR3 comprises 11 residues. This CDR3 reads CASFTGYGYTF. The DNA of the CDR3 is TGTGCCAGCTTTACCGGATATGGCTACACCTTC.